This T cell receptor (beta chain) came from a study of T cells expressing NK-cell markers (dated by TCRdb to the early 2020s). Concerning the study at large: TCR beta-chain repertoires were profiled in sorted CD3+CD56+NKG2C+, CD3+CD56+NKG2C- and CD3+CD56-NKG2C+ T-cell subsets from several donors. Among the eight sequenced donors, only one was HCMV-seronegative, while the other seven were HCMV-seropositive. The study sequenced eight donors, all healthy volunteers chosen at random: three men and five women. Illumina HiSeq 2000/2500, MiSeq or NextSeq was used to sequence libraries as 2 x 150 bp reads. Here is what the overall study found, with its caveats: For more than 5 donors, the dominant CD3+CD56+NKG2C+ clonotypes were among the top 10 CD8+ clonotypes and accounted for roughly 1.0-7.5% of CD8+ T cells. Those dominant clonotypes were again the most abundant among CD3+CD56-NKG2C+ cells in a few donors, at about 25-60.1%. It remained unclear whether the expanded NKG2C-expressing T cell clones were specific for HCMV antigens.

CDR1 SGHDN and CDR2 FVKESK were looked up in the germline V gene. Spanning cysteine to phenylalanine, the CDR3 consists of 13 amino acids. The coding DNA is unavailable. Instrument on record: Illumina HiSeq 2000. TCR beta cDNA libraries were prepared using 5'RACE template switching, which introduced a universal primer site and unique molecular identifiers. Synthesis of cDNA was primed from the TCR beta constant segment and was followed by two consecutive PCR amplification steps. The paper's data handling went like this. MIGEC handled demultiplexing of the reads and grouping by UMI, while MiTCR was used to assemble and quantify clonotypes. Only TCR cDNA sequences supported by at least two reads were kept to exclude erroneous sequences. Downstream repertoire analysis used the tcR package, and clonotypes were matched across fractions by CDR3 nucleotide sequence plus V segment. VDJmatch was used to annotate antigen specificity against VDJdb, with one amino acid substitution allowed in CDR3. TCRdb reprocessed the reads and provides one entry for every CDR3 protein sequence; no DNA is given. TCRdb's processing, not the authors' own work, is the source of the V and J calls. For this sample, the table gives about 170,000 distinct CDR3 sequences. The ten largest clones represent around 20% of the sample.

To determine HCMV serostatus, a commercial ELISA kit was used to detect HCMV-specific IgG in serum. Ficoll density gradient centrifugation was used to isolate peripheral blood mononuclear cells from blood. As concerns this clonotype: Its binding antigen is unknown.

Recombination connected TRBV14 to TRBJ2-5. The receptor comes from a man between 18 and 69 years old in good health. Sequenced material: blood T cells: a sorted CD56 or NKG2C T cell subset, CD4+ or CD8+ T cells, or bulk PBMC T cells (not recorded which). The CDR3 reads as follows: CASSQLVRETQYF.